The rows below give T cell receptor beta chains drawn from one sample of a study of blood T cell repertoires in COVID-19. Generated by immunoSEQ multiplex PCR, the TCRdb table keeps only in-frame clones and is missing some. This table holds 280,000 or so clones, around 90% found once. Sequenced input: peripheral blood. The receptors derive from a man aged 18 to 35 with active or convalescent COVID-19. Each CDR3 is given with its conserved first and last residue. D genes are given only for firm matches. Expanded clones are given a class, and other clones once, few, many or no size at all.

J	V	D	length	size	DNA	CDR3
TRBJ2-7	TRBV7-8	-	14	-	TGTGCCAGCAGCACCCGGGATACATACTACGAGCAGTACTTC	CASSTRDTYYEQYF
TRBJ2-7	TRBV14	-	13	-	TGTGCCAGCAGCCGGGGGCCCCTCAACGAGCAGTACTTC	CASSRGPLNEQYF
TRBJ1-1	TRBV7-3	-	16	-	TGTGCCAGCAGCTTAGAACGACTTCGAGGGAACACTGAAGCTTTCTTT	CASSLERLRGNTEAFF
TRBJ1-2	TRBV9	TRBD1	15	few	TGTGCCAGCAGCGTAGAACAGGGGGCCCACTATGGCTACACCTTC	CASSVEQGAHYGYTF
TRBJ2-1	TRBV13	TRBD2	16	-	TGTGCCAGCAGCTTAGGGTCTAGCGGGCCGAGCGATGAGCAGTTCTTC	CASSLGSSGPSDEQFF
TRBJ2-7	TRBV6-5	-	14	many	TGTGCCAGCAGTTACTCGCGGGCCCTACACGAGCAGTACTTC	CASSYSRALHEQYF
TRBJ1-1	TRBV9	TRBD1	13	-	TGTGCCAGCAGCCCCCGGACAGGCGGTTCGGCTTTCTTT	CASSPRTGGSAFF
TRBJ1-1	TRBV7-2	-	14	-	TGTGCCAGCAGCTTAATGTCGGGGGGACCTGAAGCTTTCTTT	CASSLMSGGPEAFF
TRBJ1-1	TRBV6-5	TRBD1	15	-	TGTGCCAGCAGTCCCACAGGGGGCCGAAACACTGAAGCTTTCTTT	CASSPTGGRNTEAFF
TRBJ1-4	TRBV29-1	TRBD1	13	-	TGCAGCGGCTCGGGACAGACTAATGAAAAACTGTTTTTT	CSGSGQTNEKLFF
TRBJ1-2	TRBV7-9	TRBD1	16	-	TGTGCCAGCAGCAACCGGGACAGGGTTCTTCTGGGAGGCTACACCTTC	CASSNRDRVLLGGYTF
TRBJ1-6	TRBV25-1	TRBD1	15	-	TGTGCCAGCAGTGAATCTACAGGGGGTCGGTCACCCCTCCACTTT	CASSESTGGRSPLHF
TRBJ1-1	TRBV19	-	15	-	TGTGCCAGTAGTACCTGGACGCGGGCGAGGGCTGAAGCTTTCTTT	CASSTWTRARAEAFF
TRBJ1-4	TRBV6-6	-	15	-	TGTGCCAGCAGTTACGGAACAGGCGTTAATGAAAAACTGTTTTTT	CASSYGTGVNEKLFF
TRBJ1-1	TRBV19	-	14	-	TGTGCCAGTAGTACCTCGGGTCAGGGGACTGAAGCTTTCTTT	CASSTSGQGTEAFF
TRBJ1-5	TRBV2	TRBD1	14	once	TGTGCCAGCAGTGTGACAGGGTGGGACCAGCCCCAGCATTTT	CASSVTGWDQPQHF
TRBJ2-7	TRBV6-5	TRBD1	15	once	TGTGCCAGCAGCTTCGGGACAGGTTCCCCCTACGAGCAGTACTTC	CASSFGTGSPYEQYF
TRBJ2-2	TRBV27	TRBD1	15	-	TGTGCCAGCAAGGCAGGGGGCATTGTAACCGGGGAGCTGTTTTTT	CASKAGGIVTGELFF
TRBJ2-7	TRBV2	TRBD1	12	-	TGTGCCAGCAGTACAGGGGCCTACGAGCAGTACTTC	CASSTGAYEQYF
TRBJ1-5	TRBV10-2	-	14	-	TGCGCCAGCAAGGACAGCTATAGCAATCAGCCCCAGCATTTT	CASKDSYSNQPQHF
TRBJ2-7	TRBV19	TRBD1	19	-	TGTGCCAGTAGTAATGACCGGGACAGGGGTCCTCAGAGCTCCTACGAGCAGTACTTC	CASSNDRDRGPQSSYEQYF
TRBJ2-7	TRBV9	TRBD2	14	-	TGTGCCAGCAGCGTAGGCGGGAGATCCTACGAGCAGTACTTC	CASSVGGRSYEQYF
TRBJ1-5	TRBV19	-	17	-	TGTGCCAGTAGTATAGGGGGGGGCGGAAATAGCAATCAGCCCCAGCATTTT	CASSIGGGGNSNQPQHF
TRBJ1-3	TRBV6-5	-	15	-	TGTGCCAGCAGTTACTCCCTGGCAGGCGGAAACACCATATATTTT	CASSYSLAGGNTIYF
TRBJ2-7	TRBV6-5	-	14	-	TGTGCCAGCAGACGGAGCCCGGGGTCCTACGAGCAGTACTTC	CASRRSPGSYEQYF
TRBJ2-1	TRBV6-5	TRBD2	16	-	TGTGCCAGCAGTTTATCAAGACTAGCGGGGGCCCAAGAGCAGTTCTTC	CASSLSRLAGAQEQFF
TRBJ1-6	TRBV7-3	TRBD1	14	-	TGTGCCAGCAGCTTGGGGACAGTAAATTCACCCCTCCACTTT	CASSLGTVNSPLHF
TRBJ2-1	TRBV6-5	TRBD2	14	-	TGTGCCAGCAGCGGACTAGAAGAACGGTTTGAGCAGTTCTTC	CASSGLEERFEQFF
TRBJ1-2	TRBV18	-	16	-	TGTGCCAGCTCACCACAGGAGGGTTTGAGAGATATCTTTTACACCTTC	CASSPQEGLRDIFYTF
TRBJ1-5	TRBV12-3/TRBV12-4	-	12	-	TGTGCCAGCACTAATAGCAATCAGCCCCAGCATTTT	CASTNSNQPQHF
TRBJ1-1	TRBV25-1	-	13	-	TGTGCCAGCAGTGAATGGGGGGAGACTGAAGCTTTCTTT	CASSEWGETEAFF
TRBJ1-1	TRBV5-1	-	13	once	TGCGCCAGCAGCTTGGGACAGCACACTGAAGCTTTCTTT	CASSLGQHTEAFF
TRBJ1-2	TRBV20-1	-	11	-	TGCAGTGCATTTTTGGAGGGAGGCTACACCTTC	CSAFLEGGYTF
TRBJ2-1	TRBV21-1	-	18	-	TGTGCCAGCAGCAAACCCATGACTAGCGGGGGGAACTACAATGAGCAGTTCTTC	CASSKPMTSGGNYNEQFF
TRBJ2-3	TRBV10-3	TRBD2	11	-	TGTGCCATCAGCGGTAGCGGGGCGCAGTATTTT	CAISGSGAQYF
TRBJ1-4	TRBV4-2	-	18	-	TGTGCCAGCAGCCAAGATGTACGGGGAGCTGCGGCTAATGAAAAACTGTTTTTT	CASSQDVRGAAANEKLFF
TRBJ2-6	TRBV6-1	-	17	-	TGTGCCAGCAGTGAAGGCTCGCGACTCTCTGGGGCCAACGTCCTGACTTTC	CASSEGSRLSGANVLTF
TRBJ2-2	TRBV24-1	TRBD1	14	-	TGTGCCACCAGTGACCACAGGGGAGCCGGGGAGCTGTTTTTT	CATSDHRGAGELFF
TRBJ2-7	TRBV6-1	TRBD1	18	once	TGTGCCAGCAGTGAAGTGGGCGGGCAGGGGGCAATCGGCTACGAGCAGTACTTC	CASSEVGGQGAIGYEQYF
TRBJ1-5	TRBV10-3	TRBD1	13	-	TGTGCCACGAGACAGGGCGGCAATCAGCCCCAGCATTTT	CATRQGGNQPQHF
TRBJ1-2	TRBV6-5	TRBD1	13	-	TGTGCCAGCAGACCGGACAGGGAGTATGGCTACACCTTC	CASRPDREYGYTF
TRBJ2-7	TRBV19	-	13	-	TGTGCCAGGGGGGCAGGGAAGGCCTACGAGCAGTACTTC	CARGAGKAYEQYF
TRBJ1-4	TRBV3-1/TRBV3-2	TRBD1	16	-	TGTGCCAGCAGCCAGGGATACAGGGGAATCAATGAAAAACTGTTTTTT	CASSQGYRGINEKLFF
TRBJ1-2	TRBV6-5	-	13	-	TGTGCCAGCAGTAGGGAGGGTAAGTATGGCTACACCTTC	CASSREGKYGYTF
TRBJ1-1	TRBV27	-	15	few	TGTGCCAGCAGTTTATCGGGAGGAGCGAACACTGAAGCTTTCTTT	CASSLSGGANTEAFF
TRBJ1-6	TRBV11-2	-	18	-	TGTGCCAGCAGCTTAGTAGGGGGTACGAGCTCCTATAATTCACCCCTCCACTTT	CASSLVGGTSSYNSPLHF
TRBJ2-7	TRBV4-2	TRBD1	15	-	TGTGCCAGCAGCCTAGACAGGGTCGATCAGTACGAGCAGTACTTC	CASSLDRVDQYEQYF
TRBJ2-5	TRBV7-2	-	14	-	TGTGCCAGCAGCTTATTTACCGGGCAAGAGACCCAGTACTTC	CASSLFTGQETQYF
TRBJ2-7	TRBV18	-	17	-	TGTGCCAGCTTAGCCCCCCGGGGGACAGAAAGCTCCTACGAGCAGTACTTC	CASLAPRGTESSYEQYF
TRBJ2-3	TRBV9	TRBD2	15	-	TGTGCCAGCAGCGCGACTAGCGGGGGGACAGATACGCAGTATTTT	CASSATSGGTDTQYF
TRBJ1-2	TRBV11-2	-	13	-	TGTGCCAGCAGCTTAGCGGGGGGCTATGGCTACACCTTC	CASSLAGGYGYTF
TRBJ2-1	TRBV2	TRBD2	15	-	TGTGCCAGCAGTAGGACTAGCGGAGCCTCGAATGAGCAGTTCTTC	CASSRTSGASNEQFF
TRBJ1-3	TRBV6-7	-	13	-	TGTGCCAGCATGGGGGCTTCTGGAAACACCATATATTTT	CASMGASGNTIYF
TRBJ1-2	TRBV9	-	16	-	TGTGCCAGCAGCGTAGCCAAACAGGGAAGTATCTATGGCTACACCTTC	CASSVAKQGSIYGYTF
TRBJ2-2	TRBV5-4	-	14	-	TGTGCCAGCAGCTTGGGAGGGGGTACCGGGGAGCTGTTTTTT	CASSLGGGTGELFF
TRBJ2-5	TRBV5-6	-	15	-	TGTGCCAGCAGTTTTGGACAGGGAGGGGGAGAGACCCAGTACTTC	CASSFGQGGGETQYF
TRBJ2-1	TRBV5-1	-	13	-	TGCGCCAGCAGCTTGGAACAGTTAAATGAGCAGTTCTTC	CASSLEQLNEQFF
TRBJ1-2	TRBV12-3/TRBV12-4	TRBD1	13	-	TGTGCCAGCAGTTTCTCCGGGACAGCGGGCTACACCTTC	CASSFSGTAGYTF
TRBJ2-1	TRBV19	-	14	-	TGTGCCAGTAGTATTTTGGTGGGGGCAGGGGAGCAGTTCTTC	CASSILVGAGEQFF
TRBJ1-5	TRBV7-2	TRBD1	15	-	TGTGCCAGCAGCATACTACAGGGGAGCAATCAGCCCCAGCATTTT	CASSILQGSNQPQHF